The next 13 T cell receptor beta chains were all read from a single sample in a study of early stage breast cancer tumors. TCRdb keeps only in-frame clones here, not all; method: immunoSEQ multiplex PCR. The sample records roughly 49,000 clones, roughly 78% being singletons. The sequenced sample was blood. These receptor sequences come from a person in their 40s with breast cancer.

The chain recombines TRBV5-1 with TRBJ2-2; 8 bases line up with TRBD2. Trimming removed 5 bases from V and 8 bases from J; junction bases left unmatched: 17. The CDR3 length is 17 residues. Per the germline V gene, CDR1 is SGHRS and CDR2 is YFSETQ. CDR3 in DNA: TGCGCCAGCAGGTCCACTAGCGGATACTTACCGGGTGGGGAGCTGTTTTTT. Amino acid sequence: CASRSTSGYLPGGELFF.

This clone was seen just once. This sequence joins TRBV7-8 and TRBJ2-7; D might be TRBD2 (7 bases). V lost 5 bases and J 3 bases, leaving 20 bases between the germline ends. The CDR3 is made up of 16 amino acids. Germline assignment: CDR1 SGHVS and CDR2 FQNEAQ. Here the CDR3 reads CASSQGGLAVNYEQYF. CDR3 bases: TGTGCCAGCAGCCAAGGGGGGCTAGCGGTAAACTACGAGCAGTACTTC.

J is TRBJ2-1 and V is TRBV11-2; 8 nucleotides match TRBD2. V lost 5 bases, J lost 5 bases, and 11 bases stayed unmatched. The CDR3 contains 16 residues. Germline assignment: CDR1 SGHAT and CDR2 FQNNGV. The CDR3, as DNA: TGTGCCAGCAGCCCCACTTCAGCGGGAGAGGACAATGAGCAGTTCTTC. Residues: CASSPTSAGEDNEQFF. The variable domain in full, completed from reference TRBV11-2 and TRBJ2-1, reads EAGVAQSPRYKIIEKRQSVAFWCNPISGHATLYWYQQILGQGPKLLIQFQNNGVVDDSQLPKDRFSAERLKGVDSTLKIQPAKLEDSAVYLCASSPTSAGEDNEQFFGPGTRLTVL.

The count of this clone is one. This sequence joins TRBV12-5 and TRBJ2-3; 10 nucleotides align to TRBD2. Per germline, CDR1 LGHNT and CDR2 FRNRAP. The CDR3 covers 16 residues. The V and J ends lost 3 bases and 3 bases, in that order; junction bases with no gene match: 6. The CDR3 sequence: CASGFPAGGRTDTQYF. The CDR3 DNA reads as TGTGCTAGTGGTTTCCCAGCGGGAGGGAGAACAGATACGCAGTATTTT.

The V call is TRBV11-3, the J call TRBJ2-2, with TRBD2 identical over 12 bases. Unmatched junction bases numbered 1, after V lost 2 bases and J lost 3 bases. Germline CDR1 and CDR2: SGHNT and YENEEA. The CDR3 spans 16 residues. The CDR3 loop reads CASSLLAGGHTGELFF. CDR3 in DNA: TGTGCCAGCAGCTTACTAGCGGGAGGGCACACCGGGGAGCTGTTTTTT.

The J gene is TRBJ2-3, the V gene TRBV11-1; 8 nucleotides align to TRBD1. The germline gives CDR1 SGHAT, CDR2 FQDESV (reference sequence). V lost 5 bases to trimming and J lost 4 bases; unmatched junction nucleotides: 8. The CDR3 consists of 15 residues. The CDR3 DNA is TGTGCCAGCAGCCCGGACAGGGTCGGGGCAGATACGCAGTATTTT. Amino acids: CASSPDRVGADTQYF.

This clone was observed a few times. The V and J genes are TRBV7-9 and TRBJ2-1; 12 nucleotides match TRBD2. Trimming cost V 6 bases and J 7 bases; bases outside gene matches: 10. Germline V CDR1 and CDR2: SEHNR, FQNEAQ (reference sequence). This CDR3 spans 16 amino acids. CDR3: CASSPTSGSTKNEQFF. CDR3 nucleotides: TGTGCCAGCAGTCCGACTAGCGGGAGTACCAAAAATGAGCAGTTCTTC.

V usage is TRBV6-5 and J usage is TRBJ1-2, with D unclear. The CDR3 sequence is 11 residues long. Germline CDR1 reads MNHEY; CDR2 reads SVGAGI. Trimming took 2 bases from V and 8 from J, leaving 6 bases between them. The CDR3 sequence is CASSYGGGYTF. CDR3 DNA: TGTGCCAGCAGTTACGGAGGGGGCTACACCTTC.

CDR3 DNA: TGTGCCAGCAGCCAAGCCCTAGCGGGAGTAAGAGATGAGCAGTTCTTC. It specifies CASSQALAGVRDEQFF. The V and J genes are TRBV4-2 and TRBJ2-1, with 10 bases identical to TRBD2. The CDR3 contains 16 residues. Germline V gene data show CDR1 as LGHNA and CDR2 as YNFKEQ. J was trimmed by 8 bases and V by 1 base; bases with no gene match: 8.

J is TRBJ1-4 and V is TRBV2; TRBD1 is a possible D gene (6 bases). The CDR3 has 19 amino acids. Trimming shortened V by 0 bases and J by 7 bases, and 24 bases separated the two germline ends. Looked up from germline, CDR1 is SNHLY and CDR2 is FYNNEI. CDR3 sequence reads: CASSEALRFTRRQVEKLFF. The CDR3 coding sequence is TGTGCCAGCAGTGAAGCGCTTAGGTTTACCCGCAGACAGGTTGAAAAACTGTTTTTT.

The V gene is TRBV5-1, the J gene TRBJ2-1; unclear D gene. The germline gives CDR1 SGHRS, CDR2 YFSETQ. This CDR3 spans 15 amino acids. The V gene lost 6 bases and the J gene lost 3 bases, with 16 bases spanning the gap. CDR3 sequence: CASTPVGPSYNEQFF. The DNA of the CDR3 is TGCGCCAGCACCCCGGTAGGACCGAGCTACAATGAGCAGTTCTTC.

V is TRBV2 and J is TRBJ2-7, with TRBD2 matching over 9 bases. The ends lost 7 bases at V and 5 bases at J; junction bases unmatched: 12. The germline V gene has CDR1 SNHLY and CDR2 FYNNEI. This CDR3 is built from 15 residues. For the CDR3, the DNA is TGTGCCAGCACGGCTAGCGGGATAGGGGGGGACGAGCAGTACTTC. The encoded protein is CASTASGIGGDEQYF.

The chain recombines TRBV30 with TRBJ1-1; tentatively, D is TRBD1 (5 bases). This CDR3 has 13 residues. In germline, CDR1 is GTSNPN, CDR2 SVGIG (reference sequence). V lost 4 bases and J 0 bases, leaving 9 bases between the germline ends. The CDR3 sequence is CAWTGLLNTEAFF. Written as DNA, the CDR3 is TGTGCCTGGACAGGGCTCTTGAACACTGAAGCTTTCTTT.